The sequence of this TCR beta chain was determined in a study of T cell repertoires in ileal Crohn's disease. About the research overall: Patients had a median roughly 8-year disease duration, and approximately 35% were active smokers. About half of patients got postoperative therapy: under 12 thiopurines, fewer than 20 anti-TNF. Findings and caveats of the study: High-frequency clones were more common in sorted CD8 than CD4 cells. Every patient over 26.8% clonality showed endoscopic recurrence.

Comment on this clone: Its antigen is still unknown.

Per germline, CDR1 MRHNA and CDR2 SNTAGT. The CDR3 runs to 15 residues. V lost 8 bases, J lost 5 bases, and 14 bases stayed unmatched. Only in-frame clones appear in the TCRdb table, and some are missing; sequencing was by immunoSEQ multiplex PCR. Of 13,000 to 15,000 clones listed, nearly 85% were seen once; the top ten hold 6% to 7%. The chain carries TRBV6-4 and TRBJ2-5, with 7 bases matching TRBD2. The sequence was obtained from an adult with Crohn's disease. The sequenced sample was ileal tissue. As DNA, the CDR3 is TGTGCCAGCTTGAGGAAGGGGTTCGGGGGGGAGACCCAGTACTTC. Its protein product is CASLRKGFGGETQYF.